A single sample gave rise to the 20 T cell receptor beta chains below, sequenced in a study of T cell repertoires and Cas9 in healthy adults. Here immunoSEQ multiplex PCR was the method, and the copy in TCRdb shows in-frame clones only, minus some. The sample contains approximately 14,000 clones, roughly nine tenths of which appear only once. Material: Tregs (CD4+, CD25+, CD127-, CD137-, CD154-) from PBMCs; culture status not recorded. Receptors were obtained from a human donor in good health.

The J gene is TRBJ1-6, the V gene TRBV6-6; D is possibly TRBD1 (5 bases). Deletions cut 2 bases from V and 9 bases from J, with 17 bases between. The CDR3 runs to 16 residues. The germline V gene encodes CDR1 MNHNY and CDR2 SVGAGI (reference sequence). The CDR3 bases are TGTGCCAGCAGTTACGCAACAGCTAGTGGGGGTTCACCCCTCCACTTT. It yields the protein CASSYATASGGSPLHF.

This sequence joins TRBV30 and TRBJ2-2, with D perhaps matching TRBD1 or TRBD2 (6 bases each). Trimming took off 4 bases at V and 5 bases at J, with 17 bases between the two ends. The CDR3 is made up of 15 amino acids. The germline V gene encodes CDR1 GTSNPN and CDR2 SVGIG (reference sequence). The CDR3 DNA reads TGTGCCTGGATTAGGCGGGGACATAAAACCGGGGAGCTGTTTTTT. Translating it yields CAWIRRGHKTGELFF.

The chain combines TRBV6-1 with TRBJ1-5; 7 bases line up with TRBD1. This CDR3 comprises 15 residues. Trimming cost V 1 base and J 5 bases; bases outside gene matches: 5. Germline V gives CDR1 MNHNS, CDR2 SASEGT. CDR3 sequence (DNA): TGTGCCAGCAGTGAAGGGGACAGAAGCGATCAGCCCCAGCATTTT. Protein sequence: CASSEGDRSDQPQHF.

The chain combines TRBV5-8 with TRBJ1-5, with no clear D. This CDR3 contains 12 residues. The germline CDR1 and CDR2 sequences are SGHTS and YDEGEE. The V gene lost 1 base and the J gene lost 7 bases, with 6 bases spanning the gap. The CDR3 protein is CASSLFSQPQHF. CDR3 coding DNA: TGTGCCAGCAGCTTGTTTAGCCAGCCCCAGCATTTT.

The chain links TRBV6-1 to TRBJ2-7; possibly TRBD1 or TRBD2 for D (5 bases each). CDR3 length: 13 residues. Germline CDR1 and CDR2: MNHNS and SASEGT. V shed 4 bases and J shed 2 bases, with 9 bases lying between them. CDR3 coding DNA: TGTGCCAGCAGTGCAGGGAGTACCTACGAGCAGTACTTC. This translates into CASSAGSTYEQYF.

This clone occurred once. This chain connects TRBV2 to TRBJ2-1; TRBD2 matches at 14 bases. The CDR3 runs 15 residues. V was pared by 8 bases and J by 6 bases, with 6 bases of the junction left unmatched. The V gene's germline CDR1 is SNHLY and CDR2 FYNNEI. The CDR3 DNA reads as TGTGCCAGCGTAAGACTAGCGGGGGGGCTCAATGAGCAGTTCTTC. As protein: CASVRLAGGLNEQFF.

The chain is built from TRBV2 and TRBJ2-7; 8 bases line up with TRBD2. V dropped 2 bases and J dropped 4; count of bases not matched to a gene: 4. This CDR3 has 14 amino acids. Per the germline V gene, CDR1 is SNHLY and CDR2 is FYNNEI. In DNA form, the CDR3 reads TGTGCCAGCAGTGAATCCCGGGGGGGTTACGAGCAGTACTTC. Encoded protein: CASSESRGGYEQYF.

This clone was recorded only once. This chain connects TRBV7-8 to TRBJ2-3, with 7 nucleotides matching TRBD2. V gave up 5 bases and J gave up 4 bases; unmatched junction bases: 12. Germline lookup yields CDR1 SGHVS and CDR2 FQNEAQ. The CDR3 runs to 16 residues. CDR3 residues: CASSPGGLALADTQYF. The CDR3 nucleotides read TGTGCCAGCAGCCCCGGGGGGTTAGCCCTGGCAGATACGCAGTATTTT.

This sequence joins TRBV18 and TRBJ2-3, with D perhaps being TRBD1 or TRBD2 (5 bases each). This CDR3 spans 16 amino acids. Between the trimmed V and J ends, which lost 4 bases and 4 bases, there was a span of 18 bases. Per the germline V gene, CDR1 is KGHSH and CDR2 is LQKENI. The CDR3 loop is CASSRGTRRRPDTQYF. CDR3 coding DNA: TGTGCCAGCTCACGGGGGACCCGCCGCAGGCCAGATACGCAGTATTTT.

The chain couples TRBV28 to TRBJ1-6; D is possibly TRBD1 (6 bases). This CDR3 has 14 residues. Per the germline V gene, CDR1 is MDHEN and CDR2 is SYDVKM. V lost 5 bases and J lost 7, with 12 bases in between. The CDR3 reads CASSRGGMNSPLHF. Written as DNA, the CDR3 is TGTGCCAGCAGTCGGGGGGGCATGAATTCACCCCTCCACTTT.

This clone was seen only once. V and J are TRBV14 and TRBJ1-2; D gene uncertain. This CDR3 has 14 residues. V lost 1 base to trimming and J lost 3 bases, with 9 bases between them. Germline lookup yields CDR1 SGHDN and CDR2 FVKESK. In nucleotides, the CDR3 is TGTGCCAGCAGCCAAGCGGTCGGGTACTATGGCTACACCTTC. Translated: CASSQAVGYYGYTF.

The CDR3 DNA reads as TGTGCCAGCAGTCCCACTTGGCGGGGGAGCTCCTACGAGCAGTACTTC. Its translation is CASSPTWRGSSYEQYF. The chain is built from TRBV28 and TRBJ2-7; 7 bases agree with TRBD2. With 5 bases clipped from V and 0 bases from J, the junction kept 10 bases outside the gene matches. CDR1 and CDR2 from the germline V gene are MDHEN and SYDVKM. This CDR3 spans 16 amino acids.

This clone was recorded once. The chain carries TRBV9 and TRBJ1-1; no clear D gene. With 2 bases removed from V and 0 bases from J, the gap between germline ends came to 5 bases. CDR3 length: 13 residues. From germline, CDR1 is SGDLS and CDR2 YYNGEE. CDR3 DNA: TGTGCCAGCAGCGTCACTGTGAACACTGAAGCTTTCTTT. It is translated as CASSVTVNTEAFF.

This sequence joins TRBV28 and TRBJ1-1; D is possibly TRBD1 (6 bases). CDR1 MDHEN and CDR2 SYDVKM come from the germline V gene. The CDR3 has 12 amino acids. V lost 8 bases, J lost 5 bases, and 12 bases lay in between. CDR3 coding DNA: TGTGCCAGCCGGAGGGGGGGGACTGAAGCTTTCTTT. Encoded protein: CASRRGGTEAFF.

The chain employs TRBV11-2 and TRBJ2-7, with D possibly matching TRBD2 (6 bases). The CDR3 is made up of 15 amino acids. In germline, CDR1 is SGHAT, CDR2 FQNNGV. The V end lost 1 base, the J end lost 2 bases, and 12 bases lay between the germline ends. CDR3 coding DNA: TGTGCCAGCAGCTTAGCCGGGGGACTCCCCTACGAGCAGTACTTC. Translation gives CASSLAGGLPYEQYF.

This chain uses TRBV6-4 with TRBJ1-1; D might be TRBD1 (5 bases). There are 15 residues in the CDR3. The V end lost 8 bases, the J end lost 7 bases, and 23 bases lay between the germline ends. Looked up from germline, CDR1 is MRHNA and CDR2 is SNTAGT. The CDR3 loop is CASGSDNRFSNEAFF. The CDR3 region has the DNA TGTGCCAGCGGGTCGGATAACAGGTTCTCTAATGAAGCTTTCTTT.

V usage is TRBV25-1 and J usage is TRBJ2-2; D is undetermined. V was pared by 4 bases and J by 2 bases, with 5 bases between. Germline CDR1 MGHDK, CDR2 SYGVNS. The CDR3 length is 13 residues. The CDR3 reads CASSVDNTGELFF. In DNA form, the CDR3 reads TGTGCCAGCAGTGTCGACAACACCGGGGAGCTGTTTTTT.

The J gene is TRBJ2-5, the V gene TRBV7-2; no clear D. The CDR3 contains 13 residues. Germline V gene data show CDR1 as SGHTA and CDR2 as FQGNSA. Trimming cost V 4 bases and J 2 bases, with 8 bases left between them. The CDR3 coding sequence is TGTGCCAGCAGCTCCCTAGTACAAGAGACCCAGTACTTC. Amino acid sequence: CASSSLVQETQYF.

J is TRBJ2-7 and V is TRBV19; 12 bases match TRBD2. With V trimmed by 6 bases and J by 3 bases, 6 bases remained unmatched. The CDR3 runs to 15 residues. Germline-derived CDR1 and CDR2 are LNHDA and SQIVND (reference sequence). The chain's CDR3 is CASSTLAGGFYEQYF. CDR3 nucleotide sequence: TGTGCCAGTAGCACACTAGCGGGGGGTTTCTACGAGCAGTACTTC.

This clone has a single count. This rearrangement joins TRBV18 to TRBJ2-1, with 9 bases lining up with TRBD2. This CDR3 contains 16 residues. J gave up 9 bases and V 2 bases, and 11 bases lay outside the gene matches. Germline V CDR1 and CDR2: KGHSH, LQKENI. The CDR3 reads CASSPNIRGGVTEQFF. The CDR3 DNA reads TGTGCCAGCTCACCAAATATTCGCGGGGGGGTTACTGAGCAGTTCTTC. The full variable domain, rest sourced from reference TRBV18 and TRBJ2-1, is NAGVMQNPRHLVRRRGQEARLRCSPMKGHSHVYWYRQLPEEGLKFMVYLQKENIIDESGMPKERFSAEFPKEGPSILRIQQVVRGDSAAYFCASSPNIRGGVTEQFFGPGTRLTVL.